Presented here are 9 T cell receptor beta chains from one specimen sequenced in a study of blood T cells in healthy people across ages (dated by TCRdb to 2014 to 2015). To prepare the library, 5' RACE was applied. Sequencing relied on an Illumina HiSeq 2500. A second PCR of roughly 7 to 11 cycles was performed with a sample-barcoded 5' primer and a J-beta primer mix. TCRdb cleaned the public reads at Q25 with fastp, built clones with MiXCR and kept in-frame beta chains. Every distinct CDR3 protein forms one entry, paired with its most common genes and DNA. The sample table lists just under 750,000 distinct CDR3 sequences, about 24% of them with a count of one. The top ten clones comprise less than 25% of the sample. The sequenced sample was blood. These receptors all come from a man in his 70s in good health.

The rearrangement joins TRBV28 to TRBJ2-7; no definite D call. V was shortened by 6 bases and J by 3 bases, with 6 bases between the two germline ends. The CDR3 consists of 11 residues. The germline gives CDR1 MDHEN, CDR2 SYDVKM. CDR3 loop: CASRGNYEQYF. The CDR3 DNA is TGTGCCAGCAGAGGGAACTACGAGCAGTACTTC.

J is TRBJ2-2 and V is TRBV5-1; 7 bases are a match to TRBD1. Germline V gene sequence: CDR1 SGHRS, CDR2 YFSETQ. The length of the CDR3 is 14 residues. V lost 6 bases and J lost 2; bases outside the gene matches: 4. The DNA of the CDR3 is TGCGCCAGCAAAGGACAGGTTAACACCGGGGAGCTGTTTTTT. Encoded protein: CASKGQVNTGELFF.

V and J are TRBV28 and TRBJ2-1; D uncertain. The germline CDR1 and CDR2 sequences are MDHEN and SYDVKM. This CDR3 has 14 residues. With 3 bases removed from V and 2 bases from J, the gap between germline ends came to 8 bases. The CDR3 loop reads CASSFTSTYNEQFF. Written as DNA, the CDR3 is TGTGCCAGCAGTTTTACCAGCACCTACAATGAGCAGTTCTTC.

The rearrangement joins TRBV15 to TRBJ1-1; TRBD1 matches at 7 bases. The CDR3 is made up of 15 amino acids. The V and J ends lost 4 bases and 6 bases, in that order; junction bases with no gene match: 11. Germline-derived CDR1 and CDR2 are LNHNV and YYDKDF (reference sequence). CDR3 coding DNA: TGTGCCACCAGCACCAAGACAGGGTTCCCGCCTGAAGCTTTCTTT. Residues: CATSTKTGFPPEAFF. The complete variable domain, with remaining parts taken from reference TRBV15 and TRBJ1-1, reads DAMVIQNPRYQVTQFGKPVTLSCSQTLNHNVMYWYQQKSSQAPKLLFHYYDKDFNNEADTPDNFQSRRPNTSFCFLDIRSPGLGDTAMYLCATSTKTGFPPEAFFGQGTRLTVV.

This clonotype was observed a handful of times. The V and J genes are TRBV14 and TRBJ2-3; D remains ambiguous. Germline assignment: CDR1 SGHDN and CDR2 FVKESK. V was clipped by 5 bases and J by 4 bases, with 16 bases between them. The CDR3 is 15 amino acids. In DNA form, the CDR3 reads TGTGCCAGCAGCTCGGCCGGATTTTCGCCAGATACGCAGTATTTT. Translated, it gives CASSSAGFSPDTQYF.

This clonotype was seen only a few times. V usage is TRBV10-3 and J usage is TRBJ2-1; 12 bases map to TRBD2. CDR1 is ENHRY and CDR2 is SYGVKD in the germline V gene. The CDR3 length is 13 residues. Unmatched junction bases numbered 5, after V lost 7 bases and J lost 10 bases. For the CDR3, the DNA is TGTGCCATCACCCCTGGGACTAGCGGGGAGCAGTTCTTC. This gives the protein CAITPGTSGEQFF.

The CDR3, as DNA: TGTGCCAGCTCACCCCCGGGGCTAGCGGAGCAGTTCTTC. Translation: CASSPPGLAEQFF. The rearrangement links TRBV18 to TRBJ2-5; D possibly corresponds to TRBD2 (6 bases). The assigned J gene may be wrong: the sequence end matches TRBJ2-1 better. CDR3 length equals 13 residues. Germline lookup yields CDR1 KGHSH and CDR2 LQKENI.

The gene calls are TRBV10-3 and TRBJ1-5; 7 bases align to TRBD1. This CDR3 spans 13 amino acids. The V gene end was trimmed by 6 bases and the J gene end by 4 bases; junction bases not matched to a gene: 3. From germline, CDR1 is ENHRY and CDR2 SYGVKD. The CDR3 region is CAIRPDRNQPQHF. In DNA, the CDR3 is TGTGCCATCAGACCGGACAGGAATCAGCCCCAGCATTTT.

This chain uses TRBV7-2 with TRBJ2-7; TRBD2 aligns across 9 bases. This CDR3 has 15 amino acids. J gave up 3 bases and V 2 bases, and 5 bases lay outside the gene matches. CDR1 and CDR2 (germline): SGHTA, FQGNSA. The CDR3 loop reads CASSLQAGGNYEQYF. DNA for the CDR3: TGTGCCAGCAGCTTACAGGCGGGGGGGAACTACGAGCAGTACTTC. Full variable domain (outside the CDR3, taken from reference TRBV7-2 and TRBJ2-7): GAGVSQSPSNKVTEKGKDVELRCDPISGHTALYWYRQSLGQGLEFLIYFQGNSAPDKSGLPSDRFSAERTGGSVSTLTIQRTQQEDSAVYLCASSLQAGGNYEQYFGPGTRLTVT.